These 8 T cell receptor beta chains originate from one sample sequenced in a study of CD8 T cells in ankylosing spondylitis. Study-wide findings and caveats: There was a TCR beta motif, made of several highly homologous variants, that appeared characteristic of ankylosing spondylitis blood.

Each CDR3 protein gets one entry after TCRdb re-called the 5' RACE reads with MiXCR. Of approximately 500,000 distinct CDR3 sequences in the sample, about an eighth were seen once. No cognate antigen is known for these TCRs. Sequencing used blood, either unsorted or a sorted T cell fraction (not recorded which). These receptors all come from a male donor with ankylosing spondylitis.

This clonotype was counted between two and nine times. The CDR3 DNA reads as TGTGCCAGCAAAGGGGGTTCGGGCGAGCAGTACTTC. This encodes CASKGGSGEQYF. The V and J genes are TRBV6-1 and TRBJ2-7; TRBD1 might be the D (6 bases). Between the trimmed V and J ends, which lost 7 bases and 6 bases, there was a span of 13 bases. This CDR3 region has 12 residues. Germline CDR1 MNHNS, CDR2 SASEGT.

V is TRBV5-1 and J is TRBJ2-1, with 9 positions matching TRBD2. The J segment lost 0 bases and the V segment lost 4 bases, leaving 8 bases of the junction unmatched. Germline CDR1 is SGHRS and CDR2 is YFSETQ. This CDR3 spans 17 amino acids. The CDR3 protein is CASSGLAGFSSYNEQFF. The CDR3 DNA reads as TGCGCCAGCAGCGGGCTAGCGGGATTTAGCTCCTACAATGAGCAGTTCTTC. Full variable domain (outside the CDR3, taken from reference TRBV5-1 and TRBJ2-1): KAGVTQTPRYLIKTRGQQVTLSCSPISGHRSVSWYQQTPGQGLQFLFEYFSETQRNKGNFPGRFSGRQFSNSRSEMNVSTLELGDSALYLCASSGLAGFSSYNEQFFGPGTRLTVL.

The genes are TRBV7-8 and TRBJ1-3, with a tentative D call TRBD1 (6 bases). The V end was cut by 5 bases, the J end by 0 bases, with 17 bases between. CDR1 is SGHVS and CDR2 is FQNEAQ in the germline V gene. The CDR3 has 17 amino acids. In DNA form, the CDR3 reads TGTGCCAGCAGCCCTCTGGGGGGCCGTATCTCTGGAAACACCATATATTTT. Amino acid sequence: CASSPLGGRISGNTIYF.

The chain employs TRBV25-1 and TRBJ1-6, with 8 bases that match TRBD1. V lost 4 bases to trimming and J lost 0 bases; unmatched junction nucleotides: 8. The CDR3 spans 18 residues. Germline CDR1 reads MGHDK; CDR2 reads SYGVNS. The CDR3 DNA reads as TGTGCCAGCAGTGCCCAGGGACAGGTGTCCTCCTATAATTCACCCCTCCACTTT. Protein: CASSAQGQVSSYNSPLHF.

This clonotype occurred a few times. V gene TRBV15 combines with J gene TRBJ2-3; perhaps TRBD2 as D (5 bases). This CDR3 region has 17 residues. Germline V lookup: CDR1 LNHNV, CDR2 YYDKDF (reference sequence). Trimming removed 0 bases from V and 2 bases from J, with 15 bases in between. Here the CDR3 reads CATSREGSPGHTDTQYF. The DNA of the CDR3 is TGTGCCACCAGCAGAGAGGGGAGCCCGGGCCACACAGATACGCAGTATTTT.

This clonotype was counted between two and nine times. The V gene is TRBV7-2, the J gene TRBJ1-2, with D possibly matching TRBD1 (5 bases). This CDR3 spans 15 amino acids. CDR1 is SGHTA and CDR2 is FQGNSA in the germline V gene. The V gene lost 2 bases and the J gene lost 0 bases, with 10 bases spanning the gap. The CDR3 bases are TGTGCCAGCAGCTTAAAGCAGGGTCCTAACTATGGCTACACCTTC. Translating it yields CASSLKQGPNYGYTF. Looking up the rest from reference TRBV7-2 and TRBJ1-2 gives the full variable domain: GAGVSQSPSNKVTEKGKDVELRCDPISGHTALYWYRQSLGQGLEFLIYFQGNSAPDKSGLPSDRFSAERTGGSVSTLTIQRTQQEDSAVYLCASSLKQGPNYGYTFGSGTRLTVV.

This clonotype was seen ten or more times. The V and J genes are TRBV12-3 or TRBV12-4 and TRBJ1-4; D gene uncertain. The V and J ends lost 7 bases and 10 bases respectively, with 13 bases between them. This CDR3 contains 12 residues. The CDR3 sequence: CASMGIGGKLFF. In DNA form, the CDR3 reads TGTGCCAGCATGGGGATCGGAGGAAAACTGTTTTTT.

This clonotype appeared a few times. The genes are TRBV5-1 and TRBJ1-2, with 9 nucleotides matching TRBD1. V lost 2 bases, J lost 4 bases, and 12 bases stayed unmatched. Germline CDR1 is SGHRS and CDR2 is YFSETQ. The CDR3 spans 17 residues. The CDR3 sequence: CASSFTGGSQIVYGYTF. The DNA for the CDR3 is TGCGCCAGCAGCTTTACAGGGGGCTCACAAATCGTCTATGGCTACACCTTC. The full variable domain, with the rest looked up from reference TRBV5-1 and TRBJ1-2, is KAGVTQTPRYLIKTRGQQVTLSCSPISGHRSVSWYQQTPGQGLQFLFEYFSETQRNKGNFPGRFSGRQFSNSRSEMNVSTLELGDSALYLCASSFTGGSQIVYGYTFGSGTRLTVV.